The rows below give T cell receptor beta chains drawn from one sample of a study of cytomegalovirus exposure and HLA in healthy donors. TCRdb keeps only in-frame clones here, not all; method: immunoSEQ multiplex PCR. The top ten clones hold 1.5% to 2% of a sample with 110,000 to 150,000 clones, around 70% of them seen once. The specimen sequenced was PBMCs. These receptors all stem from a woman aged 30 to 39 in good health and CMV-seronegative. CDR3s include the opening cysteine and the closing phenylalanine or tryptophan. Each record gives: V gene, clone size, D gene, J gene, CDR3 protein, CDR3 DNA. A D gene is named only where the DNA matches it firmly. Rows give clone size only sometimes, using once, few, many, or a class for an expanded clone.

TRBV7-9	.	.	TRBJ1-2	CASSLQGHGYTF	TGTGCCAGCAGCTTACAGGGCCATGGCTACACCTTC
TRBV7-9	.	TRBD1	TRBJ2-2	CASSFRDRENTGELFF	TGTGCCAGCAGCTTCCGGGACAGGGAAAACACCGGGGAGCTGTTTTTT
TRBV5-6	.	TRBD2	TRBJ2-3	CASSLIVAGGTDTQYF	TGTGCCAGCAGCTTGATTGTAGCGGGGGGCACAGATACGCAGTATTTT
TRBV19	few	TRBD1	TRBJ1-5	CASSMLTGGRVNQPQHF	TGTGCCAGTAGTATGTTGACAGGGGGCCGGGTCAATCAGCCCCAGCATTTT
TRBV27	.	.	TRBJ1-6	CASSRTALSYNSPLHF	TGTGCCAGCAGTAGAACAGCTTTATCTTATAATTCACCCCTCCACTTT
TRBV5-4	.	.	TRBJ2-5	CASSLEEEETQYF	TGTGCCAGCAGCTTGGAGGAGGAAGAGACCCAGTACTTC
TRBV12-2	.	.	TRBJ1-6	CASRSQGSSSYNSPLHF	TGTGCAAGTCGCTCCCAGGGGTCGAGCTCCTATAATTCACCCCTCCACTTT
TRBV10-1	.	TRBD2	TRBJ2-3	CASSALAGGRTDTQYF	TGCGCCAGCAGTGCCCTAGCGGGAGGTCGCACAGATACGCAGTATTTT
TRBV6-1	.	TRBD1	TRBJ1-5	CASSDPQGAFQPQHF	TGTGCCAGCAGTGACCCTCAGGGGGCCTTTCAGCCCCAGCATTTT
TRBV29-1	once	.	TRBJ2-3	CSVEFFSTDTQYF	TGCAGCGTTGAATTCTTCAGCACAGATACGCAGTATTTT
TRBV2	.	.	TRBJ2-5	CASRPTSQETQYF	TGTGCCAGCAGACCTACTAGTCAAGAGACCCAGTACTTC
TRBV7-2	.	TRBD2	TRBJ2-5	CASSLQAGGGETQYF	TGTGCCAGCAGCTTACAGGCGGGAGGAGGAGAGACCCAGTACTTC
TRBV7-9	once	.	TRBJ1-1	CASSNTGFTEAFF	TGTGCCAGCAGCAATACAGGGTTTACTGAAGCTTTCTTT
TRBV5-6	.	.	TRBJ1-2	CASSVREYGYTF	TGTGCCAGCAGCGTTCGGGAATATGGCTACACCTTC
TRBV28	.	TRBD2	TRBJ2-5	CASRTRSGGETQYF	TGTGCCAGCAGGACACGGTCGGGGGGGGAGACCCAGTACTTC
TRBV28	.	.	TRBJ1-5	CASRASNQPQHF	TGTGCCAGCAGGGCTAGCAATCAGCCCCAGCATTTT
TRBV6-5	once	.	TRBJ2-1	CASSQGGNEQFF	TGTGCCAGCTCACAGGGGGGGAATGAGCAGTTCTTC
TRBV30	.	.	TRBJ2-4	CAWRQGGDQYF	TGTGCCTGGAGACAGGGGGGGGATCAGTACTTC